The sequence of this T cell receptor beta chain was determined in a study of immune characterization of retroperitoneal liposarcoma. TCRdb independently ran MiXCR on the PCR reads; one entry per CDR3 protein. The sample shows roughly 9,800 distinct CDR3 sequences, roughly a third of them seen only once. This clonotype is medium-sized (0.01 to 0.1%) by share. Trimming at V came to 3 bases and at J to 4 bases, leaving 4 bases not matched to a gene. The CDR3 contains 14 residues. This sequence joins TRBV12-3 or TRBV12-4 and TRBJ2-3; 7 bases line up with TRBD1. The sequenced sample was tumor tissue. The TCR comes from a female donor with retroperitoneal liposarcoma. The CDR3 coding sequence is TGTGCCAGCAGTTTCGGTCAGGGGGCAGATACGCAGTATTTT. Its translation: CASSFGQGADTQYF.